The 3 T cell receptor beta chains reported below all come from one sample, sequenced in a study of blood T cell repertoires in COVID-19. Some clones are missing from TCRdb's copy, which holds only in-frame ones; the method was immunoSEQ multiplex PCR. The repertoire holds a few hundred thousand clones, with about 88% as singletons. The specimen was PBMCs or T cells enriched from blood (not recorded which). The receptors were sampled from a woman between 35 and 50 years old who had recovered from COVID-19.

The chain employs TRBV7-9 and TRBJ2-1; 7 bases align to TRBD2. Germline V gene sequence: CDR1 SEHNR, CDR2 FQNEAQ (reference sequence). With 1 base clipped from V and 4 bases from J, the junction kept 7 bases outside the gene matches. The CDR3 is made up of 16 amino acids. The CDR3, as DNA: TGTGCCAGCAGCTTAGAAGCGGGGAGACTTTACAATGAGCAGTTCTTC. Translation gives CASSLEAGRLYNEQFF.

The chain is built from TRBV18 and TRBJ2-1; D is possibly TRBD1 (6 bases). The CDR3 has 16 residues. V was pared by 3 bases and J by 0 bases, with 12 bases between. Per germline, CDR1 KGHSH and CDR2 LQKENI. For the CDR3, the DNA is TGTGCCAGCTCACCCCAGGGGAGATCCTCCTACAATGAGCAGTTCTTC. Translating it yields CASSPQGRSSYNEQFF.

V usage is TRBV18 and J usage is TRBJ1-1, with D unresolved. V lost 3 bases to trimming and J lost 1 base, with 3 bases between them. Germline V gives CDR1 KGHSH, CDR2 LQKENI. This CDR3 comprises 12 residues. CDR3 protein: CASSPKNTEAFF. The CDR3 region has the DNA TGTGCCAGCTCACCCAAGAACACTGAAGCTTTCTTT.